These T cell receptor beta chains were read from a single sample in a study of CD8+CD57+ T cells in acquired aplastic anemia. In TCRdb, the reads were re-called with MiXCR into one record per CDR3 protein. The data contain approximately 180,000 distinct CDR3 sequences, roughly 50% of them singletons. The sequencing input was sorted CD4+, CD8+, or CD8+CD57+ T cells (not recorded which) from PBMCs. The receptors originated from a human donor with aplastic anemia. CDR3s include the opening cysteine and the closing phenylalanine or tryptophan. A D gene is named only where the DNA matches it firmly. A clone size is listed for some rows: how often the clone was seen (once, few, many), or a class if it is expanded.

TRBV4-3,many,TRBD1,TRBJ1-2,CASSQGQLATNYGYTF,TGCGCCAGCAGCCAGGGACAGCTAGCCACTAACTATGGCTACACCTTC
TRBV9,many,TRBD1,TRBJ1-5,CASSSSRQGFREPQHF,TGTGCCAGCAGCAGTTCACGACAGGGGTTTAGGGAGCCCCAGCATTTT
TRBV12-3/TRBV12-4,-,-,TRBJ1-2,CASRRDPSSGGYTF,TGTGCCAGCAGGCGGGACCCCTCCTCGGGTGGCTACACCTTC
TRBV11-2,many,-,TRBJ2-1,CASSLGRRSYNEQFF,TGTGCCAGCAGCTTGGGCCGACGCTCTTACAATGAGCAGTTCTTC
TRBV10-3,-,-,TRBJ1-1,CASRQGSSAFF,TGTGCCAGCAGGCAGGGATCTTCGGCTTTCTTT
TRBV27,few,-,TRBJ2-7,CASSPSLGGPYSAREQYF,TGTGCCAGCAGTCCTTCTTTGGGAGGACCGTACTCCGCCCGGGAGCAGTACTTC
TRBV5-1,many,-,TRBJ2-7,CASSFGGAEDYGQYF,TGCGCCAGCAGCTTTGGGGGGGCCGAGGACTACGGGCAGTACTTC
TRBV7-2,-,-,TRBJ2-5,CASSPESALETQYF,TGTGCCAGCAGCCCAGAGTCAGCACTAGAGACCCAGTACTTC
TRBV2,many,-,TRBJ2-7,CASSETPHLRSYEQYF,TGTGCCAGCAGTGAAACACCACACCTCCGATCCTACGAGCAGTACTTC
TRBV29-1,-,-,TRBJ1-2,CSALISYGYTF,TGCAGCGCGCTCATTTCCTATGGCTACACCTTC
TRBV10-1,-,TRBD1,TRBJ1-2,CASSSDRVDSPYGYTF,TGCGCCAGCAGTTCGGACAGGGTGGATTCACCTTATGGCTACACCTTC
TRBV24-1,-,-,TRBJ2-1,CATSEGRAYYNEQFF,TGTGCCACCAGTGAGGGACGAGCCTACTACAATGAGCAGTTCTTC
TRBV5-4,few,-,TRBJ1-1,CASSLQGPVNTEAFF,TGTGCCAGCAGCTTGCAGGGGCCGGTGAACACTGAAGCTTTCTTT
TRBV28,many,-,TRBJ1-1,CASSLGARNTEAFF,TGTGCCAGCAGTTTAGGGGCCCGGAACACTGAAGCTTTCTTT
TRBV18,-,TRBD1,TRBJ2-7,CASSPSLIDHGQGFYEQYF,TGTGCCAGCTCACCATCACTGATTGATCACGGACAGGGTTTCTACGAGCAGTACTTC
TRBV2,once,-,TRBJ1-4,CASSDIAGQIFTNEKLFF,TGTGCCAGCAGTGATATCGCCGGACAGATCTTCACTAATGAGAAACTGTTTTTT
TRBV20-1,many,-,TRBJ2-3,CSAYPTSSTDTQYF,TGCAGTGCTTACCCAACCTCTAGCACAGATACGCAGTATTTT
TRBV25-1,-,TRBD2,TRBJ2-2,CASSDPGTSEDTGELFF,TGTGCCAGCAGTGACCCCGGGACTAGCGAGGACACCGGGGAGCTGTTTTTT
TRBV6-1,-,-,TRBJ2-3,CASSEVRGRGTDTQYF,TGTGCCAGCAGTGAAGTACGGGGGAGAGGCACAGATACGCAGTATTTT
TRBV7-7,few,-,TRBJ2-3,CASSSRVTTDTQYF,TGTGCCAGCAGCTCCCGGGTTACCACAGATACGCAGTATTTT
TRBV29-1,-,TRBD1,TRBJ1-2,CSVANTGQGIGSYGYTF,TGCAGCGTTGCCAACACGGGACAGGGTATCGGGTCCTATGGCTACACCTTC
TRBV6-1,many,TRBD2,TRBJ2-7,CASSDLGASGTYEQYF,TGTGCCAGCAGTGATCTCGGGGCTAGCGGGACCTACGAGCAGTACTTC
TRBV6-1,-,-,TRBJ2-7,CASTHTGNSYEQYF,TGTGCCAGCACCCACACGGGAAATTCCTACGAGCAGTACTTC
TRBV24-1,-,-,TRBJ1-2,CATSVGEMYGYTF,TGTGCCACCAGTGTAGGGGAAATGTATGGCTACACCTTC